Sequencing of this T cell receptor beta chain was carried out in a study of identical twins. Study-wide points: Those out-of-frame alpha sequences shared by twins showed an excess of low generation probability. A lower insertion count was a feature of abundant cord blood beta clonotypes, with no such feature in memory repertoires.

This CDR3 is 13 amino acids long. Trimming took off 4 bases at V and 5 bases at J, with 10 bases between the two ends. Germline CDR1 SGHRS, CDR2 YFSETQ. In TCRdb, the 5' RACE reads were re-called with MiXCR into one record per CDR3 protein. The repertoire holds about 250,000 distinct CDR3 sequences, approximately 8% seen once, with under 6.5% in the top ten. As for this clonotype: Its antigen is undetermined.

With no exceptions, donors were healthy Caucasians. This same sample was also part of a study on yellow fever vaccine responses in identical twins.

The sequence derives from a woman between 18 and 29 years old in good health. The V call is TRBV5-1, the J call TRBJ2-1; TRBD1 is a possible D gene (5 bases). The sequenced sample consisted of CD8+ T cells sorted from blood. The CDR3 loop is CASSKQGHNEQFF. CDR3 bases: TGCGCCAGCAGCAAGCAGGGTCACAATGAGCAGTTCTTC.